This T cell receptor beta chain derives from a study of shared clonotypes between healthy human individuals. The method was immunoSEQ multiplex PCR; TCRdb's version includes in-frame clones alone and lacks a portion of them. Of over 2 million clones in the sample, 85% to 95% were seen once. Germline values: CDR1 SGHTA, CDR2 FQGNSA. The V segment lost 6 bases and the J segment 4 bases; nucleotides outside the gene matches: 11. The CDR3 has 16 residues. This chain connects TRBV7-2 to TRBJ2-1; 8 bases are shared with TRBD1. The clonotype comes from a man aged 18-30 years in good health. Some clones in this sample may be carry-over from other donors' samples. The sequenced sample consisted of naive CD4+ T cells from PBMCs. Described subset: CD45RA+ positively selected. CDR3 bases: TGTGCCAGCAGACACGGCCGGGACAGGCGATACAATGAGCAGTTCTTC. It yields the protein CASRHGRDRRYNEQFF.